This passage covers 17 T cell receptor beta chains from one sample sequenced in a study of post-analysis software for immune sequencing data. Study findings and constraints: TRBV segments more frequent in patients than in controls numbered roughly five and included TRBV5-6, TRBV5-1 and TRBV20-1.

Built from TCR beta cDNA, the libraries had unique molecular identifiers in them. MiXCR, applied by TCRdb to the PCR reads, yields one record per CDR3 protein. The table records around 500,000 distinct CDR3 sequences, 34% of them present only once. These receptors are not linked to any known antigen. The sample was blood. The source of these receptors is a girl under 18 with multiple sclerosis.

This clonotype has a handful of counts. The chain combines TRBV20-1 with TRBJ2-1; 14 nucleotides align to TRBD2. The CDR3 is 17 residues long. The J segment lost 0 bases and the V segment lost 7 bases, leaving 8 bases of the junction unmatched. Looked up from germline, CDR1 is DFQATT and CDR2 is SNEGSKA (reference sequence). CDR3 DNA sequence: TGCAGTGTGAAGGGACTAGCGGGGGACTACTCCTACAATGAGCAGTTCTTC. Its translation: CSVKGLAGDYSYNEQFF.

This clonotype was seen a handful of times. The chain employs TRBV25-1 and TRBJ1-2; TRBD1 agrees at 7 bases. This CDR3 spans 16 amino acids. CDR1 is MGHDK and CDR2 is SYGVNS in the germline V gene. J gave up 7 bases and V 1 base, and 12 bases lay outside the gene matches. In nucleotides, the CDR3 is TGTGCCAGCAGTGAATTGGGGATAGACAGGGAGCGTGGCTACACCTTC. It specifies CASSELGIDRERGYTF.

This rearrangement joins TRBV3-1 to TRBJ1-2; TRBD1 is a possible D gene (6 bases). The germline V gene encodes CDR1 LGHDT and CDR2 YNNKEL (reference sequence). CDR3 size: 14 residues. V was shortened by 3 bases and J by 4 bases, with 12 bases between the two germline ends. The CDR3, as DNA: TGTGCCAGCAGCCACGACGAAGGGGGCTATGGCTACACCTTC. Translating gives CASSHDEGGYGYTF.

The chain is built from TRBV5-6 and TRBJ1-2; D unclear. The CDR3 spans 15 residues. Germline lookup yields CDR1 SGHDT and CDR2 YYEEEE. The V gene lost 4 bases and the J gene lost 3 bases, with 16 bases spanning the gap. The CDR3 DNA sequence: TGTGCCAGCAGCGCCGGGTTTGGGGAGGACTATGGCTACACCTTC. It yields the protein CASSAGFGEDYGYTF.

This clonotype has a handful of counts. The chain joins TRBV20-1 to TRBJ1-5, with a weak D call TRBD1 (6 bases). V was trimmed by 3 bases and J by 7 bases, leaving 16 bases between them. Germline assignment: CDR1 DFQATT and CDR2 SNEGSKA (reference sequence). CDR3 size: 14 residues. The CDR3 region has the DNA TGCAGTGCTAGTAACAGGGTCTTGGGGCAGCCCCAGCATTTT. Amino acids: CSASNRVLGQPQHF.

This clonotype was seen a few times. The V call is TRBV6-1, the J call TRBJ2-4; 8 bases fit TRBD1. Judging by the DNA end, TRBJ2-7 fits better; the J call may be wrong. The CDR3 spans 15 residues. From germline, CDR1 is MNHNS and CDR2 SASEGT. The CDR3 coding sequence is TGTGCCAGCAAGCCCGGGACAGGCTGGCCCTACGAGCAGTACTTC. Protein: CASKPGTGWPYEQYF.

This clonotype was seen many times. J is TRBJ2-7 and V is TRBV29-1; D gene unclear. Trimming shortened V by 7 bases and J by 5 bases, and 18 bases separated the two germline ends. The germline CDR1 and CDR2 sequences are SQVTM and ANQGSEA. The length of the CDR3 is 13 residues. CDR3 sequence (DNA): TGCAGCGCACATCCAGGATTCGGCCACGAGCAGTACTTC. Translating gives CSAHPGFGHEQYF.

Here the CDR3 reads CASSYGRQDTDTQYF. CDR3 DNA sequence: TGTGCCAGCAGTTACGGGAGACAGGACACAGATACGCAGTATTTT. The chain joins TRBV6-5 to TRBJ2-3; perhaps TRBD1 as D (6 bases). V shed 2 bases and J shed 2 bases, with 11 bases lying between them. Germline V gives CDR1 MNHEY, CDR2 SVGAGI. The CDR3 loop spans 15 amino acids.

This clonotype was detected only a few times. The DNA for the CDR3 is TGCAGTGCTAGATTTCCCAGGACCAGCTCCTACGAGCAGTACTTC. Translated, it gives CSARFPRTSSYEQYF. This sequence joins TRBV20-1 and TRBJ2-7; no clear D gene. The CDR3 runs to 15 residues. Germline loops: CDR1 DFQATT, CDR2 SNEGSKA (reference sequence). Trimming pared 2 bases from V and 0 bases from J, leaving 14 bases between.

The V and J genes are TRBV7-2 and TRBJ2-3; possible D gene TRBD2, 7 bases. V lost 7 bases and J 4 bases, leaving 24 bases between the germline ends. The germline CDR1 and CDR2 sequences are SGHTA and FQGNSA. The CDR3 consists of 17 residues. CDR3 bases: TGTGCCAGCACCTTCAATATTGGGGCGGGGGCGTCAGATACGCAGTATTTT. It specifies CASTFNIGAGASDTQYF.

This clonotype came up a few times. V gene TRBV4-1 combines with J gene TRBJ1-2; the D is unclear. Germline V gene data show CDR1 as MGHRA and CDR2 as YSYEKL. This CDR3 has 13 amino acids. The V and J ends lost 0 bases and 3 bases respectively, with 5 bases between them. The CDR3 loop is CASSQDSYYGYTF. The CDR3 DNA sequence: TGCGCCAGCAGCCAAGACAGCTACTATGGCTACACCTTC.

This clonotype has just one count. The J gene is TRBJ1-1, the V gene TRBV12-3 or TRBV12-4, with D perhaps matching TRBD1 (5 bases). There are 14 residues in the CDR3. V dropped 2 bases and J dropped 5 bases, with 12 bases sitting between them. The CDR3 here is CASSLLRGGTEAFF. CDR3 coding DNA: TGTGCCAGCAGTTTATTGAGGGGCGGGACTGAAGCTTTCTTT.

This clonotype was seen more than once but under ten times. The J gene is TRBJ2-5, the V gene TRBV7-3; TRBD1 is a possible D gene (7 bases). Germline V gene data show CDR1 as SGHTA and CDR2 as FQGTGA. V lost 6 bases and J 3 bases, leaving 14 bases between the germline ends. The CDR3 loop spans 14 amino acids. The CDR3: CASSWGDREETQYF. The CDR3, as DNA: TGTGCCAGCAGTTGGGGGGACAGAGAAGAGACCCAGTACTTC.

This sequence joins TRBV5-1 and TRBJ2-1; D not certain. V lost 3 bases, J lost 1 base, and 11 bases lay in between. The CDR3 runs 15 residues. CDR1 and CDR2 (germline): SGHRS, YFSETQ. The CDR3 reads CASSSVAVSYNEQFF. Written as DNA, the CDR3 is TGCGCCAGCAGCTCCGTAGCCGTATCCTACAATGAGCAGTTCTTC.

This sequence joins TRBV5-6 and TRBJ1-2; D is unresolved. CDR1 is SGHDT and CDR2 is YYEEEE in the germline V gene. V lost 4 bases, J lost 5 bases, and 9 bases lay in between. This CDR3 is 12 amino acids long. This chain's CDR3 is CASSEDGYGYTF. Here the CDR3 DNA reads TGTGCCAGCAGCGAGGACGGTTATGGCTACACCTTC.

The J gene is TRBJ2-7, the V gene TRBV20-1, with 12 bases that match TRBD1. CDR3 length equals 14 residues. Unmatched junction bases numbered 3, after V lost 1 base and J lost 5 bases. Germline CDR1 is DFQATT and CDR2 is SNEGSKA (reference sequence). CDR3 sequence (DNA): TGCAGTGCTAGAGGGGGACAGGGGGCGGACGAGCAGTACTTC. It is translated as CSARGGQGADEQYF.

This clonotype was picked up one time. The chain couples TRBV5-1 to TRBJ2-3, with 13 bases matching TRBD2. J was trimmed by 0 bases and V by 4 bases; bases with no gene match: 14. Germline V lookup: CDR1 SGHRS, CDR2 YFSETQ. The CDR3 consists of 20 residues. The CDR3 DNA is TGCGCCAGCAGCCTGGTCGGGACTAGCGGGGCCGGAATTAGCACAGATACGCAGTATTTT. It translates to CASSLVGTSGAGISTDTQYF.